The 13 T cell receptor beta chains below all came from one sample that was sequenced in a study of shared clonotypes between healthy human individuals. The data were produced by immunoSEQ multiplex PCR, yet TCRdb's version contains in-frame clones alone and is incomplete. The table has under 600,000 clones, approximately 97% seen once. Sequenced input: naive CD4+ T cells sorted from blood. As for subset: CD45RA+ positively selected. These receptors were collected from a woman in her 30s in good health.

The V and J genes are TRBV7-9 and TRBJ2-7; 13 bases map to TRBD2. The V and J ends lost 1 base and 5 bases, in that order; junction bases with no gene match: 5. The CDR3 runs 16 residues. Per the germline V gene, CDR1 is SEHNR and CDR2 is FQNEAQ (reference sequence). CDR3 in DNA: TGTGCCAGCAGCTTAGAAGGGACTAGCGGGATGAACGAGCAGTACTTC. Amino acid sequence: CASSLEGTSGMNEQYF.

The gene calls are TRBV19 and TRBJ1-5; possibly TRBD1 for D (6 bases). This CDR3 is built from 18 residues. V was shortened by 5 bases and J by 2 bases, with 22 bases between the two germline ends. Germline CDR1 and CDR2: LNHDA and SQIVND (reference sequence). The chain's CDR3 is CASSGGLGARKGNQPQHF. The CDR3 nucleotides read TGTGCCAGTAGTGGGGGATTGGGGGCTCGGAAGGGCAATCAGCCCCAGCATTTT.

CDR3 region: CASREMGRGDNQPQHF. The CDR3 DNA reads TGTGCCAGCAGGGAGATGGGTAGAGGGGACAATCAGCCCCAGCATTTT. V and J are TRBV27 and TRBJ1-5; a weak D match, TRBD1 (5 bases). Trimming took 6 bases from V and 3 from J, leaving 18 bases between them. The CDR3 loop spans 16 amino acids. CDR1 and CDR2 (germline): MNHEY, SMNVEV (reference sequence).

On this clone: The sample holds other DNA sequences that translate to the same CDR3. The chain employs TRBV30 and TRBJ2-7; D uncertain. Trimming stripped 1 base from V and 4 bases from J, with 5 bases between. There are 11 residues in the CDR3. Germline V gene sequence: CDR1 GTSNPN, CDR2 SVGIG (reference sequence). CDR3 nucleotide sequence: TGTGCCTGGAGTGGTCCTTACGAGCAGTACTTC. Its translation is CAWSGPYEQYF.

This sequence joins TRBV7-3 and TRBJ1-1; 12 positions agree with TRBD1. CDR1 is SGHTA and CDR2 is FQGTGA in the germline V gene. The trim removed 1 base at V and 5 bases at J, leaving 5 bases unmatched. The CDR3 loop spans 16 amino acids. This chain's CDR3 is CASSLKGQGARTEAFF. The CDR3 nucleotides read TGTGCCAGCAGCTTAAAGGGACAGGGGGCGCGGACTGAAGCTTTCTTT.

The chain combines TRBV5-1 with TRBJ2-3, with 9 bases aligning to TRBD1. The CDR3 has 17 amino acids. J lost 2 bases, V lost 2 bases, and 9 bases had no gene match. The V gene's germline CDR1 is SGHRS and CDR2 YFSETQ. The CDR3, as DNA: TGCGCCAGCAGCTTTGTTACCGGGACAGGGAACACAGATACGCAGTATTTT. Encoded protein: CASSFVTGTGNTDTQYF.

The CDR3 DNA follows: TGTGCCAGCGGACAGCCGGGAGAGACCCAGTACTTC. Translation: CASGQPGETQYF. This chain links TRBV6-5 with TRBJ2-5; D possibly corresponds to TRBD1 (6 bases). This CDR3 contains 12 residues. V was trimmed by 8 bases and J by 4 bases, leaving 11 bases between them. In germline, CDR1 is MNHEY, CDR2 SVGAGI.

The CDR3 is CASRPGAGKEPKNIQYF. The CDR3 DNA reads TGTGCCAGCAGGCCAGGGGCAGGGAAGGAGCCCAAAAACATTCAGTACTTC. The rearrangement joins TRBV7-9 to TRBJ2-4, with D perhaps matching TRBD1 (6 bases). The CDR3 loop spans 17 amino acids. V dropped 6 bases and J dropped 2 bases, with 20 bases sitting between them. Germline V gene lookup returns CDR1 SEHNR and CDR2 FQNEAQ (reference sequence).

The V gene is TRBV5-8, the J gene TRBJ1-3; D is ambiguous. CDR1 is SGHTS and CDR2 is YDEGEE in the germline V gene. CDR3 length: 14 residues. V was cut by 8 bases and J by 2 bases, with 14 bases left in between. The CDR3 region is CASSSVGTGNTIYF. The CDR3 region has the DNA TGTGCCAGTTCATCGGTCGGTACTGGAAACACCATATATTTT.

The chain's CDR3 is CASSIDRGNEQFF. The CDR3 nucleotides read TGTGCCAGCAGCATCGACAGGGGGAATGAGCAGTTCTTC. V gene TRBV7-8 combines with J gene TRBJ2-1, with 9 bases aligning to TRBD1. The CDR3 loop spans 13 amino acids. V was pared by 5 bases and J by 7 bases, with 3 bases of the junction left unmatched. Germline assignment: CDR1 SGHVS and CDR2 FQNEAQ.

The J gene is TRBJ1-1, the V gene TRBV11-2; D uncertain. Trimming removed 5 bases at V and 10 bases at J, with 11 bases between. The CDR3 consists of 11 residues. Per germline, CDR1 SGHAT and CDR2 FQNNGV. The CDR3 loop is CASSPPSGAFF. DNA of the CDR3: TGTGCCAGCAGCCCTCCGTCAGGAGCTTTCTTT. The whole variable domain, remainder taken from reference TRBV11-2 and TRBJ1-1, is EAGVAQSPRYKIIEKRQSVAFWCNPISGHATLYWYQQILGQGPKLLIQFQNNGVVDDSQLPKDRFSAERLKGVDSTLKIQPAKLEDSAVYLCASSPPSGAFFGQGTRLTVV.

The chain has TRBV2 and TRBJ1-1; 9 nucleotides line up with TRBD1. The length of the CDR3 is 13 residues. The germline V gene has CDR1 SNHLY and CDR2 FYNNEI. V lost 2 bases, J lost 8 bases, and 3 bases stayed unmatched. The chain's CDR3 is CASSENRGREAFF. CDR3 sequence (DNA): TGTGCCAGCAGTGAAAACAGGGGGCGAGAAGCTTTCTTT.

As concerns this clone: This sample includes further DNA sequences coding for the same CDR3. CDR3 amino acids: CASSFQGRSTDTQYF. CDR3 in DNA: TGCGCCAGCAGCTTTCAGGGCAGAAGCACAGATACGCAGTATTTT. This chain connects TRBV5-1 to TRBJ2-3; D is possibly TRBD1 (5 bases). CDR3 length equals 15 residues. CDR1 and CDR2 from the germline V gene are SGHRS and YFSETQ. V was trimmed by 2 bases and J by 0 bases, leaving 10 bases between them.